This TCR beta chain is from a study of T cell responses to AZD1222 COVID-19 vaccine listed by TCRdb under 2021. Study-wide context: A total of 230 to 250 trial participants underwent TCR sequencing, of whom 200 to 220 had received two doses of AZD1222 and some 26 had received two doses of the MenACWY control vaccine. Trial participants were enrolled by age into subgroups of 18-55, 56-69 and 70-plus years, and about 150, 27 and 61 TCR-sequenced participants, respectively, were included in these subgroups. Study-wide findings and limitations: Participants were mostly white British, with more females than males. The authors suggested clonal diversity may have been underestimated. The whole spike protein was spanned by vaccine-associated CD4 TCRs, and dominant responses were seen in regions 160-218 and 743-854. The 56-69-year group was small, and its depth increase did not reach significance, likely because of low power. Because no day 14 peak-response samples were available, repertoires were characterized only after the peak T cell response. Reportedly, almost half of the unique spike-specific TCRs recognized epitopes lying outside the regions that are mutated in the B.1.351 and B.1.1.7 variants. After two AZD1222 doses, both the breadth and the depth of spike-specific TCRs were significantly higher than at day 0 and than in MenACWY recipients. Conclusions about previously exposed vaccinees are limited because only five to seven AZD1222 recipients were SARS-CoV-2 seropositive at baseline.

The CDR3 regions of human TCRbeta chains were subjected to immunosequencing. Per the original workflow: Repertoire TCRs were matched against a reference library of SARS-CoV-2-specific TCRs generated with the MIRA antigen-specificity platform. Breadth meant the fraction of unique TCRs that were SARS-CoV-2-associated, whereas depth meant the fraction of total T cells that were SARS-CoV-2-associated. Using the MIRA data, each spike-specific TCR was mapped to the spike region that the TCR reacts to and placed in a CD4 or CD8 class. Log10-transformed breadth and depth values were compared by one-way ANOVA with Sidak's multiple comparisons tests. In its TCRdb copy, this immuneACCESS table keeps in-frame sequences only and misses some clones. Where compared with another copy, unresolved V genes explain less than half of these, and the others have no known cause. From that table come the V and J calls and clone size; the DNA was used to work out D and trimming. This sample holds approximately 140,000 clones; about 92% were observed only once. Clones ranked in the top ten supply about 3.3% of the sample.

Explained via the paper, the time point label denotes: about 28 days (+/-7) after the second vaccine dose. AZD1222 recipients with second doses at about 4 weeks or about 12 weeks were pooled, because spike-specific TCR depth and breadth did not differ between schedules. Vaccinee samples were obtained from the UK trials COV001 and COV002, which included a single-blind randomized controlled phase 2/3 trial of AZD1222 (ChAdOx1 nCoV-19) in healthy adults. For TCRbeta chain sequencing, PBMC samples were collected from trial participants at day 0 and at day 28 after the second dose. The germline V gene encodes CDR1 KGHSH and CDR2 LQKENI. The CDR3 runs 16 residues from the cysteine to the phenylalanine. This entry keeps only the CDR3 DNA: 48 bases, framed from base 1. Trimming at the junction amounts to 3 bases on V and 6 bases on J, and the germline ends lie 20 bases apart. On this clone itself: Its antigen remains unidentified. Base qualities are not recorded, but no much larger clone differs from it by a single base.

The chain uses TRBV18 and TRBJ1-2, with the D gene too uncertain to name. The starting material was peripheral blood, obtained 28 days after the second AZD1222 dose. This clonotype was obtained from an adult who received the AZD1222 COVID-19 vaccine. The nucleotides are TGTGCCAGCTCACCCGTGAGGGCGGGCTTCGAAAATGGCTACACCTTC. It specifies CASSPVRAGFENGYTF. The reference TRBV18 and TRBJ1-2 proteins fill in what lies around the CDR3, so the full variable domain reads NAGVMQNPRHLVRRRGQEARLRCSPMKGHSHVYWYRQLPEEGLKFMVYLQKENIIDESGMPKERFSAEFPKEGPSILRIQQVVRGDSAAYFCASSPVRAGFENGYTFGSGTRLTVV.